The 32 T cell receptor beta chains below all came from one sample that was sequenced in a study of blood T cell repertoires in COVID-19. Measured with immunoSEQ multiplex PCR; TCRdb has only the in-frame clones, and not every one. The table includes around 250,000 clones, more than 65% detected once. The sequencing sample was made of peripheral blood. Source of these receptors: a woman aged 18-30 years with acute or convalescent COVID-19.

The chain couples TRBV6-5 to TRBJ1-4; D remains unclear. Between the trimmed V and J ends, which lost 8 bases and 7 bases, there was a span of 14 bases. Germline V gives CDR1 MNHEY, CDR2 SVGAGI. This CDR3 has 13 residues. CDR3 protein: CASQVGSTEKLFF. The CDR3 DNA sequence: TGTGCCAGCCAGGTGGGGAGTACTGAAAAACTGTTTTTT.

The chain is built from TRBV6-5 and TRBJ2-3, with 10 bases identical to TRBD2. The CDR3 length is 15 residues. Germline-derived CDR1 and CDR2 are MNHEY and SVGAGI. After removal of 5 bases from V and 4 bases from J, the junction contained 6 bases not matched to a gene. CDR3 residues: CASSNRLAGADTQYF. CDR3 nucleotide sequence: TGTGCCAGCAGTAATCGTCTAGCGGGAGCAGATACGCAGTATTTT.

V is TRBV6-4 and J is TRBJ2-1; 11 bases are a match to TRBD2. This CDR3 comprises 15 residues. The V segment lost 5 bases and the J segment 14 bases; nucleotides outside the gene matches: 14. Germline lookup yields CDR1 MRHNA and CDR2 SNTAGT. CDR3 region: CASSPTSGDSLGEFF. CDR3 coding DNA: TGTGCCAGCAGTCCGACTAGCGGGGACAGTTTAGGGGAGTTCTTC.

The V and J genes are TRBV27 and TRBJ2-2; tentatively, D is TRBD2 (6 bases). The V gene's germline CDR1 is MNHEY and CDR2 SMNVEV (reference sequence). The CDR3 is 16 amino acids. V was clipped by 3 bases and J by 1 base, with 12 bases between them. The CDR3 loop is CASSFVASVNTGELFF. In nucleotides, the CDR3 is TGTGCCAGCAGTTTCGTAGCTAGCGTGAACACCGGGGAGCTGTTTTTT.

V is TRBV6-6 and J is TRBJ1-4, with D maybe TRBD1 (6 bases). The germline V gene encodes CDR1 MNHNY and CDR2 SVGAGI (reference sequence). The CDR3 loop spans 14 amino acids. V lost 11 bases and J lost 0, with 13 bases in between. Written as DNA, the CDR3 is TGTGCCGGATCCGCAGGGGCAACTAATGAAAAACTGTTTTTT. Translating it yields CAGSAGATNEKLFF.

The chain has TRBV7-2 and TRBJ2-7; a possible D gene is TRBD1 (6 bases). V dropped 2 bases and J dropped 5 bases, with 10 bases sitting between them. Germline V lookup: CDR1 SGHTA, CDR2 FQGNSA. This CDR3 has 13 residues. CDR3 in DNA: TGTGCCAGCAGCTTATACAGGGACAACGAGCAGTACTTC. Translating it yields CASSLYRDNEQYF. Together with reference TRBV7-2 and TRBJ2-7, the CDR3 gives the full variable domain: GAGVSQSPSNKVTEKGKDVELRCDPISGHTALYWYRQSLGQGLEFLIYFQGNSAPDKSGLPSDRFSAERTGGSVSTLTIQRTQQEDSAVYLCASSLYRDNEQYFGPGTRLTVT.

The gene calls are TRBV2 and TRBJ2-1; D is possibly TRBD1 (5 bases). Germline CDR1 is SNHLY and CDR2 is FYNNEI. The V end was cut by 6 bases, the J end by 10 bases, with 16 bases between. The CDR3 length is 13 residues. The CDR3, as DNA: TGTGCCAGCAGCCCCTCGGTGGGGCGAGAGCAGTTCTTC. Protein product: CASSPSVGREQFF.

This clone was detected only once. The V and J genes are TRBV29-1 and TRBJ2-7, with D tentatively TRBD2 (5 bases). Deletions cut 7 bases from V and 2 bases from J, with 15 bases between. The CDR3 loop spans 13 amino acids. Germline V lookup: CDR1 SQVTM, CDR2 ANQGSEA. For the CDR3, the DNA is TGCAGCGCAGTCGGGGTCACTACCTACGAGCAGTACTTC. Amino acid sequence: CSAVGVTTYEQYF.

The J gene is TRBJ1-3, the V gene TRBV25-1, with a weak D call TRBD1 (5 bases). V was shortened by 10 bases and J by 3 bases, with 16 bases between the two germline ends. This CDR3 spans 14 amino acids. Germline loops: CDR1 MGHDK, CDR2 SYGVNS. This CDR3 reads CATVKQGSGNTIYF. In DNA, the CDR3 is TGTGCCACCGTTAAGCAGGGAAGTGGAAACACCATATATTTT. Full variable domain (remainder filled in from reference TRBV25-1 and TRBJ1-3): EADIYQTPRYLVIGTGKKITLECSQTMGHDKMYWYQQDPGMELHLIHYSYGVNSTEKGDLSSESTVSRIRTEHFPLTLESARPSHTSQYLCATVKQGSGNTIYFGEGSWLTVV.

The rearrangement uses TRBV10-1 and TRBJ1-1, with TRBD1 as a possible D gene (5 bases). The germline V gene has CDR1 WNHNN and CDR2 SYGVQD (reference sequence). Trimming cost V 3 bases and J 8 bases, with 13 bases left between them. This CDR3 has 13 amino acids. CDR3 DNA sequence: TGCGCCAGCAGTGAAAGGCAGGGTACCGAAGCTTTCTTT. Its protein product is CASSERQGTEAFF.

V is TRBV15 and J is TRBJ2-7, with TRBD2 matching over 10 bases. The CDR3 has 17 amino acids. Germline assignment: CDR1 LNHNV and CDR2 YYDKDF (reference sequence). Trimming took 0 bases from V and 1 from J; bases not matched to a gene: 6. In nucleotides, the CDR3 is TGTGCCACCAGCAGAGATGCTAGCGGGAGCGAGTCCTACGAGCAGTACTTC. Its translation: CATSRDASGSESYEQYF.

There are a few counts of this clone. The gene calls are TRBV14 and TRBJ2-7, with TRBD2 as a possible D gene (5 bases). The CDR3 extends over 15 amino acids. Germline V gene data show CDR1 as SGHDN and CDR2 as FVKESK. Trimming took 0 bases from V and 7 from J, leaving 16 bases between them. The CDR3 DNA reads TGTGCCAGCAGCCAAGAACGGCTAGCTTTGGGAGAGCAGTACTTC. Translation: CASSQERLALGEQYF.

This clone has more than one count but fewer than ten. The rearrangement uses TRBV19 and TRBJ2-1; 9 nucleotides agree with TRBD2. This CDR3 comprises 15 residues. V was pared by 6 bases and J by 7 bases, with 10 bases of the junction left unmatched. Germline CDR1 and CDR2: LNHDA and SQIVND (reference sequence). This CDR3 reads CASSDIAGDGNEQFF. CDR3 nucleotides: TGTGCCAGTAGCGACATAGCGGGAGATGGTAATGAGCAGTTCTTC.

The rearrangement links TRBV7-6 to TRBJ1-1, with 8 positions matching TRBD1. The germline CDR1 and CDR2 sequences are SGHVS and FNYEAQ. The CDR3 covers 13 residues. J gave up 2 bases and V 10 bases, and 6 bases lay outside the gene matches. CDR3 protein: CATWTGRNTEAFF. CDR3 nucleotide sequence: TGTGCCACTTGGACAGGGCGAAACACTGAAGCTTTCTTT.

The J gene is TRBJ1-1, the V gene TRBV30, with a possible D match to TRBD1 (6 bases). CDR3 length equals 15 residues. Trimming pared 5 bases from V and 3 bases from J, leaving 19 bases between. Germline CDR1 and CDR2: GTSNPN and SVGIG (reference sequence). DNA for the CDR3: TGTGCCTGGGAAGTCTGGGGGGCGGGAGACACTGAAGCTTTCTTT. This sequence encodes CAWEVWGAGDTEAFF.

J is TRBJ2-3 and V is TRBV5-1; no clear D. The CDR3 length is 13 residues. Trimming cost V 4 bases and J 6 bases, with 12 bases left between them. Germline V gene lookup returns CDR1 SGHRS and CDR2 YFSETQ. This CDR3 reads CASSPNYGDTQYF. The CDR3 DNA follows: TGCGCCAGCAGCCCAAACTACGGGGATACGCAGTATTTT.

With respect to this clone: Other nucleotide sequences from this sample produce the same CDR3. V is TRBV5-6 and J is TRBJ2-3, with TRBD2 matching 7 bases. The CDR3 sequence is 16 residues long. V dropped 0 bases and J dropped 3; count of bases not matched to a gene: 7. The germline V gene encodes CDR1 SGHDT and CDR2 YYEEEE. DNA for the CDR3: TGTGCCAGCAGCTTGGCCGCGGGAGCGCCTACAGATACGCAGTATTTT. Its translation: CASSLAAGAPTDTQYF.

The CDR3, as DNA: TGTGCCAGCAGCCCGATCCAGGATGTGGAGCAGTACTTC. Its protein is CASSPIQDVEQYF. The V and J genes are TRBV14 and TRBJ2-7, with D hard to call. The CDR3 contains 13 residues. Trimming cost V 4 bases and J 7 bases, with 14 bases left between them. Germline-derived CDR1 and CDR2 are SGHDN and FVKESK.

This clone showed up just a few times. This rearrangement joins TRBV11-2 to TRBJ1-3, with a possible D match to TRBD1 (6 bases). Deletions cut 3 bases from V and 2 bases from J, with 11 bases between. The germline V gene encodes CDR1 SGHAT and CDR2 FQNNGV. CDR3 length: 15 amino acids. The CDR3 here is CASSLDRGAGNTIYF. As DNA, the CDR3 is TGTGCCAGCAGCTTGGACAGAGGTGCTGGAAACACCATATATTTT.

The CDR3 reads CASSSFHEQFF. The DNA of the CDR3 is TGTGCCAGCAGTTCTTTCCATGAGCAGTTCTTC. V is TRBV27 and J is TRBJ2-1; the D is unclear. The CDR3 is 11 residues long. V was clipped by 4 bases and J by 8 bases, with 6 bases between them. CDR1 MNHEY and CDR2 SMNVEV come from the germline V gene (reference sequence).

This sequence joins TRBV25-1 and TRBJ2-1, with D possibly TRBD1 on 5 matching bases. This CDR3 region has 13 residues. Trimming removed 0 bases from V and 10 bases from J, with 10 bases in between. The germline V gene encodes CDR1 MGHDK and CDR2 SYGVNS. The CDR3 bases are TGTGCCAGCAGTGAATATGAGGACACCGAGCAGTTCTTC. It codes for CASSEYEDTEQFF.

CDR3 sequence (DNA): TGTGCCAGTAGTCGGAGGACAGGGTATGGCTACACCTTC. This translates into CASSRRTGYGYTF. The V gene is TRBV19, the J gene TRBJ1-2; 8 bases match TRBD1. J gave up 5 bases and V 5 bases, and 4 bases lay outside the gene matches. Germline values: CDR1 LNHDA, CDR2 SQIVND (reference sequence). The CDR3 is made up of 13 amino acids.

The rearrangement joins TRBV9 to TRBJ2-5, with 8 nucleotides matching TRBD2. The V gene's germline CDR1 is SGDLS and CDR2 YYNGEE. The length of the CDR3 is 15 residues. V was clipped by 0 bases and J by 2 bases; unmatched bases: 3. The CDR3 sequence: CASSVGGLVQETQYF. The DNA of the CDR3 is TGTGCCAGCAGCGTAGGGGGACTAGTGCAAGAGACCCAGTACTTC.

This sequence joins TRBV7-2 and TRBJ1-6; TRBD1 aligns across 9 bases. CDR1 is SGHTA and CDR2 is FQGNSA in the germline V gene. The J segment lost 9 bases and the V segment lost 4 bases, leaving 7 bases of the junction unmatched. CDR3 length: 15 amino acids. The CDR3 reads CASSSAGTGSSPLHF. For the CDR3, the DNA is TGTGCCAGCAGCTCCGCCGGGACAGGGAGTTCACCCCTCCACTTT.

In its sample, this clone was seen once. This rearrangement joins TRBV14 to TRBJ1-5; 7 nucleotides align to TRBD1. The CDR3 covers 19 residues. Germline V gives CDR1 SGHDN, CDR2 FVKESK. V dropped 1 base and J dropped 9; count of bases not matched to a gene: 21. CDR3 in DNA: TGTGCCAGCAGCCAAGGGGAGAAGGGCAGGGGGAGCCGGGAAGGGCCCCAGCATTTT. Its protein product is CASSQGEKGRGSREGPQHF.

The gene calls are TRBV29-1 and TRBJ2-3, with 10 bases identical to TRBD1. Germline V CDR1 and CDR2: SQVTM, ANQGSEA. This CDR3 has 12 amino acids. V gave up 7 bases and J gave up 4 bases; unmatched junction bases: 2. The chain's CDR3 is CSGTGGPDTQYF. The DNA for the CDR3 is TGCAGCGGGACAGGGGGTCCAGATACGCAGTATTTT.

The chain links TRBV30 to TRBJ2-7; D may be TRBD2 (5 bases). V gave up 3 bases and J gave up 2 bases, with 14 bases separating them. The CDR3 totals 14 residues. Germline V gene sequence: CDR1 GTSNPN, CDR2 SVGIG (reference sequence). CDR3 nucleotides: TGTGCCTGGAGAGTACTAGACCTGCCCTACGAGCAGTACTTC. Translating gives CAWRVLDLPYEQYF.

This sequence joins TRBV28 and TRBJ1-1; TRBD1 aligns across 9 bases. Germline CDR1 and CDR2: MDHEN and SYDVKM. The length of the CDR3 is 17 residues. V gave up 3 bases and J gave up 2 bases; unmatched junction bases: 10. The CDR3 sequence: CASSFTGGAGLNTEAFF. The CDR3 DNA reads as TGTGCCAGCAGTTTCACAGGGGGCGCAGGCTTAAACACTGAAGCTTTCTTT.

The rearrangement joins TRBV9 to TRBJ1-1, with TRBD1 matching over 11 bases. The ends lost 2 bases at V and 5 bases at J; junction bases unmatched: 2. From germline, CDR1 is SGDLS and CDR2 YYNGEE. The CDR3 is 14 amino acids. The DNA for the CDR3 is TGTGCCAGCAGCGTGGGACAGGGGGTTACTGAAGCTTTCTTT. It encodes CASSVGQGVTEAFF.

The chain recombines TRBV7-2 with TRBJ2-5, with TRBD2 identical over 9 bases. Trimming at V came to 4 bases and at J to 7 bases, leaving 16 bases not matched to a gene. In germline, CDR1 is SGHTA, CDR2 FQGNSA. The CDR3 covers 17 residues. The CDR3 sequence is CASSWPAERGRDVTQYF. As DNA, the CDR3 is TGTGCCAGCAGCTGGCCCGCGGAGCGCGGGAGGGACGTGACCCAGTACTTC.

This clone has only one observation. The chain is built from TRBV7-9 and TRBJ1-2; maybe TRBD1 (6 bases). This CDR3 has 16 residues. Germline V gene sequence: CDR1 SEHNR, CDR2 FQNEAQ (reference sequence). The V end was cut by 0 bases, the J end by 0 bases, with 11 bases between. The CDR3 loop reads CASSLADSDANYGYTF. The CDR3 DNA is TGTGCCAGCAGCTTAGCGGACAGCGATGCTAACTATGGCTACACCTTC.

The chain joins TRBV21-1 to TRBJ2-2; the D segment call TRBD1 is taken from the table without a DNA check. TRBV21-1 is described as a pseudogene. This CDR3 is 17 amino acids long. The CDR3 loop is CASRPRGKTGHTGELFF. The CDR3 DNA reads as TGTGCCAGCAGACCCCGGGGAAAGACAGGGCACACCGGGGAGCTGTTTTTT.